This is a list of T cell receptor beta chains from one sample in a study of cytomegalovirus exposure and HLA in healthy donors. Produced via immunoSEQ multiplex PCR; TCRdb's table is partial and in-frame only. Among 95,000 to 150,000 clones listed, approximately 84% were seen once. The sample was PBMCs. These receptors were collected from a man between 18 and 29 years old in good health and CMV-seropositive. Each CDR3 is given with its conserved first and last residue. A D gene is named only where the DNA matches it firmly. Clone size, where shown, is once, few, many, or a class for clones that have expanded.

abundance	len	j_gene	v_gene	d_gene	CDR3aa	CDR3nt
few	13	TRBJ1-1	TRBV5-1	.	CASSLDLTGEAFF	TGCGCCAGCAGCTTGGATTTGACAGGTGAAGCTTTCTTT
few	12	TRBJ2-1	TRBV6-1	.	CASITASNEQFF	TGTGCCAGCATTACAGCCTCCAATGAGCAGTTCTTC
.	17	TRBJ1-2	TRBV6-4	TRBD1	CASSVESTGDLSYGYTF	TGTGCCAGCAGTGTGGAGTCGACAGGGGATTTGAGCTATGGCTACACCTTC
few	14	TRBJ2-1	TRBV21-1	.	CASSNGTGLNEQFF	TGTGCCAGCAGCAATGGGACAGGGCTCAATGAGCAGTTCTTC
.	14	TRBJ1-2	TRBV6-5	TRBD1	CASSQNRGSYGYTF	TGTGCCAGCAGCCAAAACAGGGGCAGCTATGGCTACACCTTC
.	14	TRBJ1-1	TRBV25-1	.	CASSDPSRYTEAFF	TGTGCCAGCAGTGACCCCAGCAGGTACACTGAAGCTTTCTTT
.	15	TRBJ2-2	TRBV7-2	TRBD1	CASSDRGQGAGELFF	TGTGCCAGCAGCGACAGGGGACAGGGGGCCGGGGAGCTGTTTTTT
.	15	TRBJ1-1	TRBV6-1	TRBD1	CASREGTAMNTEAFF	TGTGCCAGCAGGGAGGGGACAGCTATGAACACTGAAGCTTTCTTT
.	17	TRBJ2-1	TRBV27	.	CASSWTRGASSYNEQFF	TGTGCCAGCAGTTGGACTAGGGGGGCCTCCTCCTACAATGAGCAGTTCTTC
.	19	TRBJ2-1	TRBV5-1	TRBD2	CASSSRTSGNYPSYNEQFF	TGCGCCAGCAGCTCTAGGACTAGCGGGAACTACCCCTCGTACAATGAGCAGTTCTTC
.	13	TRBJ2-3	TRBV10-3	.	CATGQPYTDTQYF	TGTGCCACTGGACAGCCCTACACAGATACGCAGTATTTT
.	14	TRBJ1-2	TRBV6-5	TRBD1	CASTVQQGAYGYTF	TGTGCCAGCACCGTGCAACAGGGGGCCTATGGCTACACCTTC
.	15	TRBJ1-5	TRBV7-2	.	CASSLNAYSNQPQHF	TGTGCCAGCAGCTTAAACGCCTATAGCAATCAGCCCCAGCATTTT
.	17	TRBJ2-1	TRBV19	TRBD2	CASSMASGSLILDEQFF	TGTGCCAGTAGTATGGCTAGCGGGAGTCTGATATTGGATGAGCAGTTCTTC
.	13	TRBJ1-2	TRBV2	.	CASRGQALWGYTF	TGTGCCAGCAGGGGGCAGGCCCTCTGGGGCTACACCTTC
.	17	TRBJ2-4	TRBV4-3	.	CASSRTNPGTGTNIQYF	TGCGCCAGCAGCCGTACAAACCCCGGGACTGGGACGAACATTCAGTACTTC
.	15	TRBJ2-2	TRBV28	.	CASSLQMRNTGELFF	TGTGCCAGCAGTTTACAAATGAGGAACACCGGGGAGCTGTTTTTT
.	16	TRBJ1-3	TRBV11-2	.	CASSLLAGNSGNTIYF	TGTGCCAGCAGCCTCCTGGCAGGGAACTCTGGAAACACCATATATTTT
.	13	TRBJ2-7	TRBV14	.	CASSHGLGNEQYF	TGTGCCAGCAGCCACGGACTGGGCAACGAGCAGTACTTC
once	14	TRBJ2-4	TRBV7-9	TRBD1	CASSVGQGGYIQYF	TGTGCCAGCAGCGTGGGACAGGGCGGGTACATTCAGTACTTC
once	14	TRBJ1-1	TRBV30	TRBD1	CAWSRQGAYTEAFF	TGTGCCTGGAGTAGACAGGGGGCTTACACTGAAGCTTTCTTT
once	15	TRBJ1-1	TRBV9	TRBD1	CASSPPRDRVPEAFF	TGTGCCAGCAGCCCTCCCCGGGACAGGGTCCCTGAAGCTTTCTTT
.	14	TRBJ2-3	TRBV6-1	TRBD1	CASRDREAADTQYF	TGTGCCAGCAGGGACAGGGAAGCGGCAGATACGCAGTATTTT
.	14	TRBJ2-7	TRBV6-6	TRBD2	CASSKGLDIYEQYF	TGTGCCAGCAGCAAGGGACTAGACATATACGAGCAGTACTTC
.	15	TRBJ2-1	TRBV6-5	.	CASSRTGPSYNEQFF	TGTGCCAGCAGTCGAACAGGGCCCTCCTACAATGAGCAGTTCTTC
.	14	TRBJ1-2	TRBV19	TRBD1	CASSIRQGAGGYTF	TGTGCCAGTAGTATTCGGCAGGGGGCAGGTGGCTACACCTTC
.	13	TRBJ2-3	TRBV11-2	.	CASSLAPQDTQYF	TGTGCCAGCAGCTTAGCCCCCCAGGATACGCAGTATTTT
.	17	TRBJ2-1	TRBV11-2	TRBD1	CASSFALPGQGINEQFF	TGTGCCAGCAGCTTCGCCCTACCGGGACAGGGGATAAATGAGCAGTTCTTC
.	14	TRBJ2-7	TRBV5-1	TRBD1	CASSLEGQPYEQYF	TGCGCCAGCAGCTTGGAGGGACAGCCCTACGAGCAGTACTTC
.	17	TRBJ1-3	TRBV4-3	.	CASSQTTDRISGNTIYF	TGCGCCAGCAGCCAAACCACCGACAGGATCTCTGGAAACACCATATATTTT
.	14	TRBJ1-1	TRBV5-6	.	CASSPGGKVPGAFF	TGTGCCAGCAGCCCCGGGGGTAAGGTGCCCGGAGCTTTCTTT
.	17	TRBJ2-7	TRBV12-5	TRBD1	CASGFPSGQGRTGEQYF	TGTGCTAGTGGTTTCCCCTCTGGACAGGGGCGAACGGGGGAGCAGTACTTC